This record concerns one TCR beta chain sequence. Germline and junction disagree at one end, which may indicate a read error. The CDR3 is made up of 12 amino acids. This specimen belongs to a study of blood T cell repertoires in COVID-19. Across the whole study: The cDNA or gDNA used as material had been derived from T cells, B-cell-depleted T cells, or PBMCs.

TCRdb keeps only in-frame clones here, not all; method: immunoSEQ multiplex PCR. The sample shows some 14,000 clones, roughly 91% of them seen only once. This sequence originates from a human donor in a cohort sampled during active COVID-19. Material for sequencing was peripheral blood. This chain joins TRBV12-3 or TRBV12-4 and TRBJ2-5; 9 bases fit TRBD2. CDR3 in amino acids: CASSLGSGGPHF. CDR3 in DNA: TGTGCCAGCAGTTTAGGTAGCGGGGGTCCTCACTTC.